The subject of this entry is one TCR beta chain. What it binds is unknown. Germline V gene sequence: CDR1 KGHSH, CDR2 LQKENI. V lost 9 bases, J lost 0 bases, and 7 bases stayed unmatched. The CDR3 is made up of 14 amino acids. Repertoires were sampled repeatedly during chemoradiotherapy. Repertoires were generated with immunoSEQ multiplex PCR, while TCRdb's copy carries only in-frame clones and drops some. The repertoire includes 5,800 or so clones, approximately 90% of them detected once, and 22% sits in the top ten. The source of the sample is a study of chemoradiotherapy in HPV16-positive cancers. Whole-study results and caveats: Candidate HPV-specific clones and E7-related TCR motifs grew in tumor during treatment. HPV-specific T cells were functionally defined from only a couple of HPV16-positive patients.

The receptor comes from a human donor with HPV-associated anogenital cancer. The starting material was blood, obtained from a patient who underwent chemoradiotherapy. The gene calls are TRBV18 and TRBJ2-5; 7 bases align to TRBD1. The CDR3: CASTRDRDQETQYF. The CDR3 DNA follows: TGTGCCAGTACACGCGACAGGGACCAAGAGACCCAGTACTTC.